The 17 T cell receptor beta chains below all came from one sample that was sequenced in a study of high-grade serous ovarian cancer treatment subgroups. Assay used: immunoSEQ multiplex PCR; TCRdb lists only in-frame clones, some missing. The sample has a few thousand clones, approximately 77% seen once. Tumor tissue was taken before any definitive surgery or chemotherapy was given. Sequencing was done on a sample of tumor tissue. The receptor set was obtained from a human donor with high-grade serous ovarian cancer.

This rearrangement joins TRBV27 to TRBJ2-1; 11 bases are shared with TRBD2. Unmatched junction bases numbered 12, after V lost 2 bases and J lost 9 bases. The CDR3 contains 17 residues. Germline-derived CDR1 and CDR2 are MNHEY and SMNVEV (reference sequence). In DNA, the CDR3 is TGTGCCAGCAGTTTAAACCCGACTAGCGGGAACCTCGGTGAGCAGTTCTTC. This encodes CASSLNPTSGNLGEQFF.

The chain carries TRBV6-4 and TRBJ1-1, with a possible D match to TRBD1 (6 bases). Deletions cut 5 bases from V and 4 bases from J, with 11 bases between. The CDR3 contains 13 residues. The germline gives CDR1 MRHNA, CDR2 SNTAGT. The CDR3 spells CASSRGEGTEAFF. CDR3 in DNA: TGTGCCAGCAGTAGGGGGGAAGGCACTGAAGCTTTCTTT.

The chain carries TRBV28 and TRBJ2-2, with 9 bases that match TRBD2. Trimming took 5 bases from V and 5 from J; bases not matched to a gene: 15. There are 18 residues in the CDR3. Germline CDR1 is MDHEN and CDR2 is SYDVKM. CDR3 in DNA: TGTGCCAGCAGTGACTTGGCGGGAGGGCCGGGGGGGACCGGGGAGCTGTTTTTT. Amino acid sequence: CASSDLAGGPGGTGELFF.

This clone was seen a single time. The chain recombines TRBV5-1 with TRBJ2-1, with 8 bases matching TRBD2. This CDR3 has 15 amino acids. The V segment lost 6 bases and the J segment 9 bases; nucleotides outside the gene matches: 14. From germline, CDR1 is SGHRS and CDR2 YFSETQ. The CDR3 is CASTVLAEVGSEQFF. The CDR3 DNA is TGCGCCAGCACGGTACTAGCGGAAGTTGGCAGTGAGCAGTTCTTC.

This chain uses TRBV7-8 with TRBJ2-1; 14 nucleotides align to TRBD2. This CDR3 comprises 15 residues. From germline, CDR1 is SGHVS and CDR2 FQNEAQ. The V segment lost 5 bases and the J segment 9 bases; nucleotides outside the gene matches: 6. CDR3 coding DNA: TGTGCCAGCAGCCACGGGACTAGCGGGAGAATTGAGCAGTTCTTC. This translates into CASSHGTSGRIEQFF.

This chain uses TRBV11-2 with TRBJ1-6, with D uncertain. V was cut by 1 base and J by 7 bases, with 8 bases left in between. Germline V gene sequence: CDR1 SGHAT, CDR2 FQNNGV. The CDR3 totals 14 residues. CDR3 nucleotide sequence: TGTGCCAGCAGCTTAGGACTTCCCAATTCACCCCTCCACTTT. It translates to CASSLGLPNSPLHF.

The V and J genes are TRBV5-1 and TRBJ1-2; D is unresolved. The CDR3 extends over 12 amino acids. Between the trimmed V and J ends, which lost 3 bases and 5 bases, there was a span of 8 bases. Germline V lookup: CDR1 SGHRS, CDR2 YFSETQ. The CDR3 loop is CASSSGSYGYTF. As DNA, the CDR3 is TGCGCCAGCAGCTCAGGTAGTTATGGCTACACCTTC.

The chain couples TRBV6-1 to TRBJ2-7; 8 bases match TRBD2. This CDR3 has 15 amino acids. The germline V gene encodes CDR1 MNHNS and CDR2 SASEGT. With 4 bases clipped from V and 1 base from J, the junction kept 6 bases outside the gene matches. The CDR3 DNA reads as TGTGCCAGCAGTGTATATAGCGGGGTATCCTACGAGCAGTACTTC. Translation gives CASSVYSGVSYEQYF.

Only one count was recorded for this clone. At the DNA level, this CDR3 is encoded by other sequences in the same sample as well. This rearrangement joins TRBV5-8 to TRBJ1-4; 12 bases align to TRBD1. V lost 1 base to trimming and J lost 10 bases; unmatched junction nucleotides: 8. The germline V gene encodes CDR1 SGHTS and CDR2 YDEGEE. The CDR3 loop spans 16 amino acids. Here the CDR3 reads CASSLLGGTGGGKLFF. The CDR3 nucleotides read TGTGCCAGCAGCTTGCTAGGCGGGACAGGGGGCGGAAAACTGTTTTTT.

V and J are TRBV4-1 and TRBJ2-7, with D perhaps matching TRBD2 (5 bases). Germline CDR1 is MGHRA and CDR2 is YSYEKL. The CDR3 sequence is 15 residues long. Trimming cost V 2 bases and J 4 bases, with 15 bases left between them. CDR3 DNA: TGCGCCAGCAGCCAAAGAGAGGGTGGGGTGTACGAGCAGTACGTC. It yields the protein CASSQREGGVYEQYV.

V is TRBV5-1 and J is TRBJ1-2; perhaps TRBD1 as D (6 bases). CDR1 and CDR2 from the germline V gene are SGHRS and YFSETQ. The CDR3 is made up of 17 amino acids. V gave up 3 bases and J gave up 1 base, with 19 bases separating them. The CDR3 DNA reads as TGCGCCAGCAGCTCGAGGGTAGGGACACCTTTTAACTATGGCTACACCTTC. It codes for CASSSRVGTPFNYGYTF.

The J gene is TRBJ1-1, the V gene TRBV11-3; a weak D match, TRBD1 (5 bases). Trimming stripped 1 base from V and 1 base from J, with 7 bases between. The germline V gene has CDR1 SGHNT and CDR2 YENEEA. This CDR3 has 14 amino acids. CDR3 region: CASSLGTGNTEAFF. CDR3 DNA sequence: TGTGCCAGCAGCTTAGGAACAGGGAACACTGAAGCTTTCTTT.

This clone was seen just once. The chain combines TRBV5-6 with TRBJ1-5; D not certain. V dropped 2 bases and J dropped 2 bases, with 8 bases sitting between them. CDR1 and CDR2 from the germline V gene are SGHDT and YYEEEE. The CDR3 is 14 amino acids. This CDR3 reads CASSLAAGNQPQHF. CDR3 sequence (DNA): TGTGCCAGCAGCTTAGCGGCAGGCAATCAGCCCCAGCATTTT.

The V call is TRBV7-7, the J call TRBJ2-2; possibly TRBD1 for D (5 bases). V lost 8 bases to trimming and J lost 4 bases, with 14 bases between them. CDR1 is SSHAT, CDR2 FNYEAQ, per germline (reference sequence). The CDR3 has 14 residues. The CDR3 protein is CASGASTGTGELFF. DNA of the CDR3: TGTGCCAGCGGGGCCTCGACGGGCACCGGGGAGCTGTTTTTT. Full variable domain (outside the CDR3, taken from reference TRBV7-7 and TRBJ2-2): GAGVSQSPRYKVTKRGQDVTLRCDPISSHATLYWYQQALGQGPEFLTYFNYEAQPDKSGLPSDRFSAERPEGSISTLTIQRTEQRDSAMYRCASGASTGTGELFFGEGSRLTVL.

The chain joins TRBV11-3 to TRBJ2-3, with a possible D match to TRBD2 (7 bases). Germline CDR1 SGHNT, CDR2 YENEEA. V was shortened by 0 bases and J by 6 bases, with 19 bases between the two germline ends. This CDR3 region has 17 residues. The CDR3 DNA is TGTGCCAGCAGCTTAGACTCACGGGGGGCCGCGTGGGATACGCAGTATTTT. Its translation: CASSLDSRGAAWDTQYF.

CDR3 residues: CAISERGPFGPDSPLHF. The CDR3 DNA follows: TGTGCCATCAGTGAGAGGGGGCCCTTCGGCCCGGATTCACCCCTCCACTTT. The chain combines TRBV10-3 with TRBJ1-6; 7 positions agree with TRBD1. Germline values: CDR1 ENHRY, CDR2 SYGVKD. Trimming cost V 2 bases and J 8 bases; bases outside gene matches: 12. This CDR3 comprises 17 residues.

The V and J genes are TRBV21-1 and TRBJ1-2; the D call of TRBD1 is as the table states it, not checked on the DNA. TRBV21-1 is described as a pseudogene. The CDR3 contains 16 residues. The CDR3 DNA is TGTGCCAGCAGTCAAGGGATAGGGACAGGGAACTATGGCTACACCTTC. This translates into CASSQGIGTGNYGYTF.